This T cell receptor beta chain was identified during a study of a mutant IDH1 vaccine in newly diagnosed glioma. About the research overall: Patients, over weeks 1, 3, 5, 7, 11, 15, 19 and 23, received a total of eight vaccinations. Overall study findings and caveats: Changes to the top peripheral T cell clonotypes appeared unrelated to pseudoprogression.

TCRdb's table, derived via immunoSEQ multiplex PCR, lists solely in-frame clones and lacks some. Of 95,000 to 120,000 clones listed, roughly 90% were seen once; the top ten hold roughly 0.57%. A word on this clone: Antigen specificity is unknown.

Time point denoted: week 11, during vaccination. In every dose of vaccine, 300 ug of mutant IDH1 20-mer peptide was given alongside topical imiquimod. Newly diagnosed WHO grade 3 or 4 IDH1-mutant, ATRX-lost astrocytomas were identified in the donors. The CDR3 contains 13 residues. Trimming shortened V by 4 bases and J by 5 bases, and 13 bases separated the two germline ends. Germline V gene data show CDR1 as SGHNT and CDR2 as YYREEE (reference sequence). The sequence came from a woman aged 45-65 years with glioma. The J gene is TRBJ2-7, the V gene TRBV5-4; maybe TRBD2 (7 bases). Here the sequenced sample was PBMCs, taken from a glioma patient whose treatment included an IDH1 peptide vaccine. The DNA for the CDR3 is TGTGCCAGCAGCCCCCCGGGGGGCCACGAGCAGTACTTC. Its translation: CASSPPGGHEQYF.